One sample yielded the 11 T cell receptor beta chains listed below, sequenced in a study of blood T cell repertoires in COVID-19. Assay used: immunoSEQ multiplex PCR; TCRdb lists only in-frame clones, some missing. The top ten clones hold under 11% of a sample with 110,000 or so clones, roughly 80% of them seen once. Sequencing was done on a sample of peripheral blood. The receptors derive from a human donor in a cohort sampled during active COVID-19.

The genes are TRBV10-3 and TRBJ1-6; 7 bases line up with TRBD1. Germline loops: CDR1 ENHRY, CDR2 SYGVKD. The CDR3 spans 16 residues. V lost 6 bases to trimming and J lost 7 bases; unmatched junction nucleotides: 12. This CDR3 reads CAISETTRDRNSPLHF. The CDR3, as DNA: TGTGCCATCAGCGAAACAACACGGGACAGAAATTCACCCCTCCACTTT.

The chain is built from TRBV6-1 and TRBJ1-4; 8 bases align to TRBD1. The CDR3 is 13 residues long. The J segment lost 7 bases and the V segment lost 3 bases, leaving 1 base of the junction unmatched. Germline loops: CDR1 MNHNS, CDR2 SASEGT. The CDR3 loop reads CASSEDRVEKLFF. CDR3 DNA sequence: TGTGCCAGCAGTGAGGACAGGGTTGAAAAACTGTTTTTT.

The CDR3 sequence is CASSLATGSPLHF. The DNA of the CDR3 is TGTGCCAGCAGCTTAGCTACGGGGTCACCCCTCCACTTT. The chain recombines TRBV7-2 with TRBJ1-6; D is ambiguous. Germline V gene sequence: CDR1 SGHTA, CDR2 FQGNSA. Deletions cut 0 bases from V and 10 bases from J, with 7 bases between. This CDR3 has 13 residues.

The rearrangement uses TRBV9 and TRBJ1-2, with D maybe TRBD1 (5 bases). The CDR3 extends over 15 amino acids. V dropped 4 bases and J dropped 4 bases, with 17 bases sitting between them. Germline CDR1 and CDR2: SGDLS and YYNGEE. The CDR3 nucleotides are TGTGCCAGCAGCCCGGGCGGGGGAGGAAGCTATGGCTACACCTTC. Translated: CASSPGGGGSYGYTF.

This chain connects TRBV6-6 to TRBJ1-5; 8 bases are shared with TRBD1. CDR3 length equals 15 residues. Unmatched junction bases numbered 3, after V lost 2 bases and J lost 3 bases. Germline lookup yields CDR1 MNHNY and CDR2 SVGAGI (reference sequence). The CDR3 DNA sequence: TGTGCCAGCAGTTACGGGGACAGGATCAATCAGCCCCAGCATTTT. Protein product: CASSYGDRINQPQHF.

CDR3 nucleotide sequence: TGTGCCAGCAGCTCCGGGGGTAGCGGGGGGGACGAGCAGTACTTC. Its translation is CASSSGGSGGDEQYF. J is TRBJ2-7 and V is TRBV7-2; TRBD2 agrees at 11 bases. The CDR3 is made up of 15 amino acids. Germline CDR1 SGHTA, CDR2 FQGNSA. With V trimmed by 4 bases and J by 5 bases, 7 bases remained unmatched. Supplemented by reference TRBV7-2 and TRBJ2-7, the full variable domain reads GAGVSQSPSNKVTEKGKDVELRCDPISGHTALYWYRQSLGQGLEFLIYFQGNSAPDKSGLPSDRFSAERTGGSVSTLTIQRTQQEDSAVYLCASSSGGSGGDEQYFGPGTRLTVT.

The rearrangement joins TRBV7-9 to TRBJ2-1; 8 bases line up with TRBD2. CDR3 length: 12 residues. Losses at the gene ends were 3 bases for V and 12 bases for J; bases not matched to a gene: 4. Germline CDR1 reads SEHNR; CDR2 reads FQNEAQ (reference sequence). CDR3 sequence (DNA): TGTGCCAGCAGCTTGGGCGGGGGGTTGCAGTTCTTC. Its protein product is CASSLGGGLQFF.

This clone was counted once. The chain uses TRBV27 and TRBJ2-7, with TRBD2 identical over 8 bases. The CDR3 has 15 residues. In germline, CDR1 is MNHEY, CDR2 SMNVEV (reference sequence). V lost 0 bases to trimming and J lost 5 bases; unmatched junction nucleotides: 6. This chain's CDR3 is CASSLSTSGGDEQYF. In DNA, the CDR3 is TGTGCCAGCAGTTTATCTACTAGCGGCGGGGACGAGCAGTACTTC.

The chain links TRBV9 to TRBJ2-2; TRBD1 matches at 7 bases. J was trimmed by 2 bases and V by 2 bases; bases with no gene match: 3. The germline gives CDR1 SGDLS, CDR2 YYNGEE. The CDR3 loop spans 15 amino acids. The CDR3: CASSVGTVNTGELFF. The CDR3 coding sequence is TGTGCCAGCAGCGTCGGGACAGTTAACACCGGGGAGCTGTTTTTT.

This chain links TRBV2 with TRBJ1-5, with TRBD1 identical over 7 bases. The germline V gene has CDR1 SNHLY and CDR2 FYNNEI. Unmatched junction bases numbered 7, after V lost 4 bases and J lost 7 bases. The CDR3 is 14 residues long. DNA of the CDR3: TGTGCCAGCAGTGGACAGGGAGGTTACCAGCCCCAGCATTTT. Residues: CASSGQGGYQPQHF.

This clone showed up just a few times. The chain links TRBV5-5 to TRBJ1-3, with TRBD1 identical over 7 bases. Germline lookup yields CDR1 SGHKS and CDR2 YYEKEE (reference sequence). Losses at the gene ends were 6 bases for V and 2 bases for J; bases not matched to a gene: 5. The CDR3 consists of 14 residues. This chain's CDR3 is CASNVDRAGNTIYF. CDR3 bases: TGTGCCAGCAACGTTGACAGGGCTGGAAACACCATATATTTT.